Here is one TCR beta chain with its context. This entry belongs to a study of blood T cell repertoires in COVID-19. Study details: Samples of COVID-19 (acute and convalescent) were obtained from the United States, Italy and Spain. Sources were T cells, B-cell-depleted T cells, or PBMCs; the material itself was cDNA or gDNA.

Authors' processing steps: Using reference gene primer amplification, nucleated cell counts were estimated. This table comes from immunoSEQ multiplex PCR, and its TCRdb copy is limited to in-frame clones, with some not included. V, J and clone size are taken as reported in that table, and D and trimming were inferred from the DNA itself. This sample carries approximately 130,000 clones, 82% of them seen once, and the ten largest clones take about 12%. Germline V gene data show CDR1 as KGHSH and CDR2 as LQKENI. The CDR3 spans 16 residues. Losses at the gene ends were 3 bases for V and 2 bases for J; bases not matched to a gene: 5.

This TCR was recovered from a human donor in a cohort sampled during active COVID-19. The chain couples TRBV18 to TRBJ2-3; 10 bases align to TRBD2. Input material: peripheral blood. Here the CDR3 reads CASSPPGLANTDTQYF. The CDR3 bases are TGTGCCAGCTCACCCCCGGGACTAGCGAACACAGATACGCAGTATTTT.